This is a list of T cell receptor beta chains from one sample in a study of OX40 agonist ivuxolimab in advanced cancers. Libraries were prepared by immunoSEQ multiplex PCR; TCRdb keeps only in-frame clonotypes and omits some of them. The sample shows 15,000 to 20,000 clones, more than 65% of them seen only once. Source: CD4+ or CD8+ T cells sorted from blood, taken in a trial of the OX40 agonist ivuxolimab. The receptors were gathered from an adult with an advanced solid tumor such as melanoma, head and neck, liver or kidney cancer. Each CDR3 is given with its conserved first and last residue. Each record gives: D gene, J gene, clone size, V gene, CDR3 protein, CDR3 DNA. D genes are given only for firm matches. Expanded clones get a size class; other rows say once, few or many, or leave the size out.

>.|TRBJ2-2|.|TRBV29-1
CSVAVLNTGELFF
TGCAGCGTTGCGGTGCTAAACACCGGGGAGCTGTTTTTT
>.|TRBJ2-1|once|TRBV10-2
CASSSGPSYNEQFF
TGCGCCAGCAGTTCCGGGCCCTCCTACAATGAGCAGTTCTTC
>.|TRBJ2-7|once|TRBV27
CASSLEGYEQYF
TGTGCCAGCAGTCTAGAGGGCTACGAGCAGTACTTC
>.|TRBJ2-7|.|TRBV11-2
CASSFASFHEQYF
TGTGCCAGCAGCTTCGCTAGCTTCCACGAGCAGTACTTC
>TRBD1|TRBJ2-1|few|TRBV9
CASSTGDSYEQFF
TGTGCCAGCAGCACAGGGGACAGTTATGAGCAGTTCTTC
>TRBD1|TRBJ2-7|.|TRBV5-1
CASSPAGTGAYEQYF
TGCGCCAGCAGCCCTGCCGGGACAGGGGCCTACGAGCAGTACTTC
>TRBD2|TRBJ2-3|.|TRBV29-1
CSVEGDYTDTQYF
TGCAGCGTTGAGGGGGACTACACAGATACGCAGTATTTT
>.|TRBJ2-3|.|TRBV2
CASTLDTQYF
TGTGCCAGCACCTTGGATACGCAGTATTTT
>.|TRBJ1-5|few|TRBV28
CASRATDSNQPQHF
TGTGCCAGCAGGGCGACAGATAGCAATCAGCCCCAGCATTTT
>TRBD2|TRBJ2-7|few|TRBV9
CASSAYTGLTYEQYF
TGTGCCAGCAGCGCGTACACGGGACTAACCTACGAGCAGTACTTC
>.|TRBJ1-5|.|TRBV11-3
CASSRNQPQHF
TGTGCCAGCAGCCGCAATCAGCCCCAGCATTTT
>.|TRBJ1-5|.|TRBV6-5
CASSLSDGGDQPQHF
TGTGCCAGCAGTCTAAGCGACGGAGGGGATCAGCCCCAGCATTTT
>.|TRBJ2-1|.|TRBV27
CASSPRDRLPTYNEQFF
TGTGCCAGCAGTCCCCGCGACAGGTTGCCGACCTACAATGAGCAGTTCTTC
>TRBD2|TRBJ2-1|.|TRBV11-3
CASSLVASGRKNEQFF
TGTGCCAGCAGCTTAGTCGCTAGCGGGAGGAAGAATGAGCAGTTCTTC
>.|TRBJ2-5|.|TRBV28
CATIGRGLYQETQYF
TGTGCCACAATCGGCAGGGGATTATACCAAGAGACCCAGTACTTC
>.|TRBJ2-7|.|TRBV27
CASSYKRGSYEQYF
TGTGCCAGCAGTTACAAACGGGGCTCCTACGAGCAGTACTTC
>.|TRBJ2-5|few|TRBV28
CASSLGGFGETQYF
TGTGCCAGCAGCCTGGGTGGGTTTGGAGAGACCCAGTACTTC
>.|TRBJ2-1|.|TRBV7-2
CASTRTDSLYNEQFF
TGTGCCAGCACCCGAACGGACAGCCTCTACAATGAGCAGTTCTTC
>.|TRBJ2-5|once|TRBV28
CASSGLGSGETQYF
TGTGCCAGCAGTGGTCTAGGCTCGGGAGAGACCCAGTACTTC
>TRBD2|TRBJ2-7|.|TRBV27
CASSLLTSGSPSDEQYF
TGTGCCAGCAGTTTGTTGACTAGCGGGAGTCCCTCGGACGAGCAGTACTTC
>TRBD1|TRBJ2-7|.|TRBV6-5
CASSWAGGAYEQYF
TGTGCCAGCAGTTGGGCAGGGGGAGCCTACGAGCAGTACTTC
>.|TRBJ2-7|.|TRBV27
CASSYRTDYEQYF
TGTGCCAGCAGTTACAGGACAGACTACGAGCAGTACTTC
>TRBD1|TRBJ2-2|once|TRBV5-1
CASSLGQGPNTGELFF
TGCGCCAGCAGCTTGGGACAGGGGCCGAACACCGGGGAGCTGTTTTTT
>.|TRBJ2-2|once|TRBV10-1
CASSWEGTTGELFF
TGCGCCAGCAGCTGGGAAGGTACCACCGGGGAGCTGTTTTTT
>.|TRBJ1-5|medium-sized|TRBV4-1
CASSQDVRASNQPQHF
TGCGCCAGCAGCCAAGATGTCAGGGCTAGCAATCAGCCCCAGCATTTT
>TRBD1|TRBJ1-1|.|TRBV7-9
CASSWTGQGNTEAFF
TGTGCCAGCAGCTGGACGGGACAGGGAAACACTGAAGCTTTCTTT
>TRBD2|TRBJ2-1|.|TRBV10-3
CAIRPGLAGYNEQFF
TGTGCCATCAGACCGGGACTAGCGGGGTACAATGAGCAGTTCTTC
>TRBD2|TRBJ2-3|few|TRBV19
CASSGGSPYTDTQYF
TGTGCCAGTAGTGGCGGGAGCCCCTACACAGATACGCAGTATTTT
>.|TRBJ2-1|.|TRBV7-6
CASSLPLSEQFF
TGTGCCAGCTCCTTACCCCTTAGTGAGCAGTTCTTC
>.|TRBJ2-7|.|TRBV6-6
CASSYSNSYEQYF
TGTGCCAGCAGTTACTCGAACTCCTACGAGCAGTACTTC
>.|TRBJ1-1|.|TRBV10-1
CASSDLTRGEAFF
TGCGCCAGCAGTGACCTGACCCGCGGTGAAGCTTTCTTT
>TRBD2|TRBJ2-1|few|TRBV28
CASSFKGRESDEQFF
TGTGCCAGCAGTTTTAAAGGGAGGGAAAGCGATGAGCAGTTCTTC
>.|TRBJ2-4|.|TRBV2
CASSEAKNIQYF
TGTGCCAGCAGTGAGGCCAAAAACATTCAGTACTTC
>TRBD1|TRBJ1-2|few|TRBV28
CASSLQGGDNYGYTF
TGTGCCAGCAGCTTACAGGGGGGAGATAACTATGGCTACACCTTC
>.|TRBJ2-7|.|TRBV28
CASSPSHGQDYYEQYF
TGTGCCAGCAGTCCGTCACACGGGCAGGATTACTACGAGCAGTACTTC
>TRBD2|TRBJ2-3|few|TRBV2
CASRSQGLAEKDTQYF
TGTGCCAGCAGGTCACAGGGACTAGCGGAAAAAGATACGCAGTATTTT
>TRBD2|TRBJ2-1|few|TRBV7-8
CASSSTSGKLKQFF
TGTGCCAGCAGCTCAACTAGCGGTAAACTCAAGCAGTTCTTC
>TRBD2|TRBJ2-2|.|TRBV7-9
CASRRAGMNTGELFF
TGTGCCAGCAGGAGAGCGGGGATGAACACCGGGGAGCTGTTTTTT
>.|TRBJ1-1|.|TRBV5-1
CASSRNGQIEAFF
TGCGCCAGCAGCCGAAACGGACAAATCGAAGCTTTCTTT
>.|TRBJ2-3|.|TRBV10-1
CASSELPRDTQYF
TGCGCCAGCAGTGAGTTGCCGCGGGATACGCAGTATTTT
>.|TRBJ1-2|few|TRBV20-1
CSASRGGGYTF
TGCAGTGCTAGCAGGGGCGGGGGCTACACCTTC
>.|TRBJ2-7|.|TRBV6-6
CASSYFDKSYEQYF
TGTGCCAGCAGTTACTTTGACAAGTCCTACGAGCAGTACTTC
>TRBD2|TRBJ2-7|.|TRBV11-2
CASSLEGVSGGYEQYF
TGTGCCAGCAGCTTAGAGGGCGTTAGCGGGGGTTACGAGCAGTACTTC
>TRBD1|TRBJ2-7|medium-sized|TRBV28
CASSLLTGEEQYF
TGTGCCAGCAGTTTACTTACAGGGGAAGAGCAGTACTTC
>.|TRBJ1-2|few|TRBV11-3
CASRPYDSLIYGYTF
TGTGCCAGCAGACCTTATGACAGCTTGATCTATGGCTACACCTTC
>.|TRBJ2-5|.|TRBV27
CASSSGVETQYF
TGTGCCAGCAGCTCAGGGGTGGAGACCCAGTACTTC
>.|TRBJ1-5|large|TRBV27
CASSQAPDNQPQHF
TGTGCCAGCAGCCAGGCGCCGGACAATCAGCCCCAGCATTTT
>.|TRBJ1-1|.|TRBV28
CASREIDSNTEAFF
TGTGCCAGCAGGGAAATCGACTCGAACACTGAAGCTTTCTTT
>TRBD2|TRBJ2-5|.|TRBV10-1
CASRMAPGGGETQYF
TGCGCCAGCAGAATGGCGCCGGGAGGGGGAGAGACCCAGTACTTC